Below are 30 T cell receptor beta chains sequenced from a single sample in a study of glioma-infiltrating T cells. Amplification of TCR alpha and beta CDR3 regions from RNA used iRepertoire nested multiplex PCR. TCRdb ran MiXCR on the multiplex PCR reads and lists one entry per CDR3 protein. Seen here are more than 9,000 distinct CDR3 sequences, more than 25% observed once, and the top ten hold about 41%. Sequencing was carried out using glioma tissue, nonneoplastic brain tissue, or PBMCs (not recorded which). All receptors derive from a human donor with low-grade glioma or glioblastoma, undergoing nonglioma brain surgery, or in good health (not recorded which).

V usage is TRBV4-2 and J usage is TRBJ2-7; TRBD2 aligns across 7 bases. V lost 4 bases to trimming and J lost 4 bases; unmatched junction nucleotides: 1. The CDR3 has 12 residues. Germline CDR1 LGHNA, CDR2 YNFKEQ. The CDR3 region is CASSPGGYEQYF. In DNA form, the CDR3 reads TGTGCCAGCAGCCCCGGGGGGTACGAGCAGTACTTC.

As to this clonotype: A much bigger clone sits one base away, suggesting this may be a read error. The chain uses TRBV20-1 and TRBJ1-2; no firm D call. Trimming shortened V by 4 bases and J by 8 bases, and 5 bases separated the two germline ends. This CDR3 comprises 9 residues. Germline assignment: CDR1 DFQATT and CDR2 SNEGSKA (reference sequence). CDR3 nucleotide sequence: TGCAGTGCTAATAACGGCTACACCTTC. This sequence encodes CSANNGYTF.

In its sample, this clonotype was seen many times. This chain joins TRBV6-6 and TRBJ2-7; no firm D call. Germline loops: CDR1 MNHNY, CDR2 SVGAGI (reference sequence). CDR3 length: 15 amino acids. With 1 base removed from V and 0 bases from J, the gap between germline ends came to 10 bases. The CDR3, as DNA: TGTGCCAGCAGTTACTGGGCCCGTTTCTCCTACGAGCAGTACTTC. Protein product: CASSYWARFSYEQYF.

This clonotype has only a few counts. The rearrangement joins TRBV29-1 to TRBJ2-7; D call uncertain. The CDR3 runs 11 residues. Trimming cost V 4 bases and J 1 base, with 5 bases left between them. Germline assignment: CDR1 SQVTM and CDR2 ANQGSEA. CDR3 protein: CSVGGSYEQYF. The CDR3 region has the DNA TGCAGCGTTGGTGGATCCTACGAGCAGTACTTC.

The chain is built from TRBV2 and TRBJ2-2, with a possible D match to TRBD2 (6 bases). Trimming pared 6 bases from V and 2 bases from J, leaving 13 bases between. This CDR3 region has 15 residues. Germline V CDR1 and CDR2: SNHLY, FYNNEI. Here the CDR3 reads CASRAGTYNTGELFF. The CDR3 DNA sequence: TGTGCCAGCAGGGCCGGGACTTACAACACCGGGGAGCTGTTTTTT.

This clonotype was seen a handful of times. The V and J genes are TRBV2 and TRBJ2-1; 7 bases are shared with TRBD2. CDR1 SNHLY and CDR2 FYNNEI come from the germline V gene. The CDR3 runs 15 residues. V lost 7 bases, J lost 3 bases, and 9 bases stayed unmatched. The CDR3 loop is CASNSGGFGYNEQFF. The CDR3 region has the DNA TGTGCCAGCAACTCGGGGGGATTCGGCTACAATGAGCAGTTCTTC.

This clonotype has ten or more counts. This chain uses TRBV12-3 or TRBV12-4 with TRBJ1-5; a possible D gene is TRBD1 (6 bases). Trimming took 2 bases from V and 3 from J, leaving 8 bases between them. The CDR3 has 14 residues. The CDR3 DNA reads TGTGCCAGCAGTTTATCAGGGGACAATCAGCCCCAGCATTTT. It translates to CASSLSGDNQPQHF.

As concerns this clonotype: With a much larger clone just one base away, this may be a read error. V gene TRBV28 combines with J gene TRBJ1-2; D remains ambiguous. The V gene's germline CDR1 is MDHEN and CDR2 SYDVKM. With 9 bases removed from V and 1 base from J, the gap between germline ends came to 6 bases. The CDR3 has 11 residues. The CDR3 reads CARGLNYGYTF. In DNA, the CDR3 is TGTGCCAGAGGTCTTAACTATGGCTACACCTTC.

The table lists this clonotype with many counts. The chain employs TRBV7-2 and TRBJ2-1, with D perhaps TRBD2 (5 bases). The CDR3 extends over 14 amino acids. Germline V gene data show CDR1 as SGHTA and CDR2 as FQGNSA. The V and J ends lost 0 bases and 9 bases respectively, with 12 bases between them. The CDR3 bases are TGTGCCAGCAGCTTAGCGGCTAGCCGGGGTGAGCAGTTCTTC. Protein product: CASSLAASRGEQFF. Using reference TRBV7-2 and TRBJ2-1 for the parts outside the CDR3, the full variable domain is GAGVSQSPSNKVTEKGKDVELRCDPISGHTALYWYRQSLGQGLEFLIYFQGNSAPDKSGLPSDRFSAERTGGSVSTLTIQRTQQEDSAVYLCASSLAASRGEQFFGPGTRLTVL.

Ten or more counts support this clonotype. This chain joins TRBV6-1 and TRBJ1-2; 7 nucleotides align to TRBD1. Unmatched junction bases numbered 9, after V lost 6 bases and J lost 5 bases. Germline V gene data show CDR1 as MNHNS and CDR2 as SASEGT. The CDR3 is made up of 14 amino acids. The CDR3 region is CASRPGGTAYGYTF. CDR3 DNA: TGTGCCAGCAGGCCCGGCGGGACAGCTTATGGCTACACCTTC.

This rearrangement joins TRBV10-1 to TRBJ2-1, with 12 bases matching TRBD2. CDR1 is WNHNN and CDR2 is SYGVQD in the germline V gene (reference sequence). V lost 4 bases to trimming and J lost 0 bases; unmatched junction nucleotides: 1. This CDR3 comprises 16 residues. CDR3: CASSGTSGVSYNEQFF. The CDR3 nucleotides read TGCGCCAGCAGTGGGACTAGCGGGGTCTCCTACAATGAGCAGTTCTTC.

By share, this clonotype ranks as medium-sized (0.01 to 0.1%). The V and J genes are TRBV6-1 and TRBJ2-7, with TRBD2 as a possible D gene (6 bases). Germline assignment: CDR1 MNHNS and CDR2 SASEGT. This CDR3 comprises 14 residues. V was shortened by 9 bases and J by 0 bases, with 15 bases between the two germline ends. The CDR3 loop reads CASVRDLNSYEQYF. The DNA of the CDR3 is TGTGCCAGTGTCCGGGACTTAAACTCCTACGAGCAGTACTTC.

This clonotype occurred a few times. The gene calls are TRBV11-2 and TRBJ2-4; D call uncertain. The V end lost 3 bases, the J end lost 8 bases, and 8 bases lay between the germline ends. Germline CDR1 reads SGHAT; CDR2 reads FQNNGV. CDR3 size: 12 residues. CDR3 DNA sequence: TGTGCCAGCAGCTTTAGTGGCTACATTCAGTACTTC. Translation: CASSFSGYIQYF.

The genes are TRBV5-1 and TRBJ2-2, with 8 bases identical to TRBD2. CDR1 SGHRS and CDR2 YFSETQ come from the germline V gene. The CDR3 loop spans 14 amino acids. With V trimmed by 9 bases and J by 0 bases, 4 bases remained unmatched. CDR3 sequence: CATRLATNTGELFF. In DNA form, the CDR3 reads TGCGCCACCCGACTAGCGACGAACACCGGGGAGCTGTTTTTT.

There are many counts of this clonotype. The rearrangement uses TRBV20-1 and TRBJ1-1; no reliable D call. CDR1 and CDR2 (germline): DFQATT, SNEGSKA (reference sequence). CDR3 size: 13 residues. V lost 3 bases, J lost 5 bases, and 13 bases lay in between. The CDR3 loop is CSARRQTETEAFF. As DNA, the CDR3 is TGCAGTGCTAGGCGGCAGACTGAGACTGAAGCTTTCTTT.

A word on this clonotype: This may be a read error: a much more frequent sequence differs by one nucleotide. This chain uses TRBV15 with TRBJ2-7; D unclear. Matching the DNA end better, TRBJ2-1 makes the J call doubtful. CDR3 size: 18 residues. CDR1 is LNHNV, CDR2 YYDKDF, per germline (reference sequence). Here the CDR3 reads CATVNPALADSSYNEQFF. In DNA, the CDR3 is TGTGCCACCGTCAATCCAGCCTTAGCCGATAGCTCCTACAATGAGCAGTTCTTC.

This chain links TRBV30 with TRBJ2-1; D remains ambiguous. The CDR3 covers 13 residues. Trimming took 2 bases from V and 5 from J, leaving 10 bases between them. Per germline, CDR1 GTSNPN and CDR2 SVGIG (reference sequence). This CDR3 reads CAWSSGLNNEQFF. The CDR3 region has the DNA TGTGCCTGGAGTTCTGGGCTAAACAATGAGCAGTTCTTC.

By sample share, this clonotype is medium-sized. V gene TRBV27 combines with J gene TRBJ1-1, with no clear D. Trimming cost V 3 bases and J 6 bases, with 11 bases left between them. The CDR3 spans 13 residues. The germline CDR1 and CDR2 sequences are MNHEY and SMNVEV (reference sequence). CDR3 DNA: TGTGCCAGCAGTTTCGGAAATGCGGCTGAAGCTTTCTTT. It yields the protein CASSFGNAAEAFF.

This clonotype has a count of ten or more. The rearrangement joins TRBV24-1 to TRBJ2-3; perhaps D is TRBD1 or TRBD2 (5 bases each). Germline values: CDR1 KGHDR, CDR2 SFDVKD. V dropped 0 bases and J dropped 0 bases, with 9 bases sitting between them. CDR3 size: 16 residues. The CDR3 nucleotides read TGTGCCACCAGTGATTTGAACAGGACTAGCACAGATACGCAGTATTTT. It codes for CATSDLNRTSTDTQYF.

In regard to this clonotype: This could be a read error, since a much larger clone is one nucleotide away. V is TRBV28 and J is TRBJ2-7; D might be TRBD2 (5 bases). Trimming shortened V by 3 bases and J by 5 bases, and 14 bases separated the two germline ends. Germline V gives CDR1 MDHEN, CDR2 SYDVKM. This CDR3 is 14 amino acids long. CDR3 nucleotides: TGTGCCAGCAGTTTTGCTAGCTGGAACAACGAGCAGTACTTC. It specifies CASSFASWNNEQYF.

Only a few counts were recorded for this clonotype. The genes are TRBV11-2 and TRBJ2-3, with D possibly called TRBD1 or TRBD2 (5 bases each). V lost 6 bases and J lost 0, with 16 bases in between. The CDR3 extends over 16 amino acids. CDR1 is SGHAT and CDR2 is FQNNGV in the germline V gene. The CDR3 nucleotides are TGTGCCAGCAGGACCACACTGGGGGATAGCACAGATACGCAGTATTTT. Translated, it gives CASRTTLGDSTDTQYF.

Many counts were recorded for this clonotype. The chain joins TRBV27 to TRBJ2-1; 9 nucleotides line up with TRBD1. The junction had 15 bases not matched to a gene; V was cut back by 5 bases and J by 1 base. The CDR3 covers 19 residues. Germline values: CDR1 MNHEY, CDR2 SMNVEV (reference sequence). In DNA, the CDR3 is TGTGCCAGCAGTCTCGGGACAGGGTTCTCTTATTTATCCTACAATGAGCAGTTCTTC. This translates into CASSLGTGFSYLSYNEQFF.

This clonotype was found a few times. This chain connects TRBV29-1 to TRBJ1-1, with D perhaps matching TRBD1 (5 bases). Per germline, CDR1 SQVTM and CDR2 ANQGSEA. Trimming removed 2 bases from V and 3 bases from J, with 10 bases in between. The CDR3 is 13 amino acids. The CDR3 region is CSVESGLDTEAFF. Here the CDR3 DNA reads TGCAGCGTTGAATCAGGGTTGGACACTGAAGCTTTCTTT.

V and J are TRBV5-4 and TRBJ2-7; D gene uncertain. V lost 0 bases and J lost 1, with 11 bases in between. CDR3 length: 15 amino acids. Germline V gene data show CDR1 as SGHNT and CDR2 as YYREEE (reference sequence). The CDR3 region is CASSLDRVRSYEQYF. In DNA, the CDR3 is TGTGCCAGCAGCTTGGATAGGGTACGGTCCTACGAGCAGTACTTC.

This clonotype was counted many times. The chain carries TRBV20-1 and TRBJ1-1; D not resolved. Trimming removed 1 base at V and 0 bases at J, with 9 bases between. Germline CDR1 is DFQATT and CDR2 is SNEGSKA (reference sequence). This CDR3 is 14 amino acids long. CDR3 coding DNA: TGCAGTGCTAGAGCGGGATTAATGAACACTGAAGCTTTCTTT. This encodes CSARAGLMNTEAFF.

Relative to its sample, this clonotype is medium-sized. The chain links TRBV20-1 to TRBJ1-1, with 9 bases matching TRBD1. V dropped 1 base and J dropped 3; count of bases not matched to a gene: 0. The length of the CDR3 is 13 residues. Germline lookup yields CDR1 DFQATT and CDR2 SNEGSKA (reference sequence). CDR3: CSARGTGDTEAFF. CDR3 DNA sequence: TGCAGTGCTAGAGGGACAGGGGACACTGAAGCTTTCTTT.

Of note for this clonotype: A clone one base away is much larger, so this may be a read error. The chain couples TRBV28 to TRBJ2-5; D call uncertain. V was clipped by 5 bases and J by 2 bases, with 15 bases between them. The CDR3 is 15 amino acids. CDR1 and CDR2 (germline): MDHEN, SYDVKM. The CDR3, as DNA: TGTGCCAGCAGTCTTAGGGCCCTAGGGCAAGAGACCCAGTACTTC. It codes for CASSLRALGQETQYF.

Points on this clonotype: A much larger clone differs by one base, so this may be a read error. This chain joins TRBV6-4 and TRBJ2-3; possibly TRBD2 for D (5 bases). CDR1 MRHNA and CDR2 SNTAGT come from the germline V gene. There are 15 residues in the CDR3. Trimming took off 0 bases at V and 2 bases at J, with 9 bases between the two ends. CDR3 in DNA: TGTGCCAGCAGTGACTCTATCGGGAACACAGATACGCAGTATTTT. Protein product: CASSDSIGNTDTQYF.

The V call is TRBV7-2, the J call TRBJ1-2; D unresolved. This CDR3 has 13 amino acids. V lost 2 bases, J lost 5 bases, and 9 bases lay in between. Germline V lookup: CDR1 SGHTA, CDR2 FQGNSA. CDR3 loop: CASSLSSSYGYTF. The CDR3 bases are TGTGCCAGCAGCTTAAGCAGCTCATATGGCTACACCTTC.

This chain joins TRBV11-2 and TRBJ1-2; D remains unclear. Germline values: CDR1 SGHAT, CDR2 FQNNGV. The CDR3 runs 15 residues. V gave up 0 bases and J gave up 2 bases, with 10 bases separating them. CDR3 residues: CASSLDIQSNYGYTF. The CDR3 DNA reads as TGTGCCAGCAGCTTAGATATACAGTCCAACTATGGCTACACCTTC.